This is a list of T cell receptor beta chains from one sample in a study of OX40 agonist ivuxolimab in advanced cancers. Libraries were prepared by immunoSEQ multiplex PCR; TCRdb keeps only in-frame clonotypes and omits some of them. The sample lists roughly 68,000 clones, around 80% occurring once. Material: CD4+ or CD8+ T cells sorted from blood, obtained in a trial of the OX40 agonist ivuxolimab. The origin of the receptors is an adult with an advanced solid tumor such as melanoma, head and neck, liver or kidney cancer. Each CDR3 is given with its conserved first and last residue. D genes are given only for firm matches. The listing skips clone size in some rows; elsewhere it reads once, few, many or a size class.

cdr3_nt	cdr3_aa	v_call	j_call	d_call	clone_size
TGTGCCAGCAGCGTGGCGGGGGGCGCCCATAACTATGGCTACACCTTC	CASSVAGGAHNYGYTF	TRBV7-2	TRBJ1-2	NA	NA
TGCGCCAGCAGCCAAGGACTAGCGGGGAACTACAATGAGCAGTTCTTC	CASSQGLAGNYNEQFF	TRBV4-3	TRBJ2-1	TRBD2	once
TGCGCCAGCAGCTCTCGACTAGCGCGGGGCGGTTATGAGCAGTTCTTC	CASSSRLARGGYEQFF	TRBV5-1	TRBJ2-1	TRBD2	NA
TGTGCCAGCAGTTCGCCGGGACTAGCGGCAGGAGAGACCCAGTACTTC	CASSSPGLAAGETQYF	TRBV6-5	TRBJ2-5	TRBD2	NA
TGTGCCAGCTCACCACCTGGGGGGGCAGGTCAGCCCCAGCATTTT	CASSPPGGAGQPQHF	TRBV18	TRBJ1-5	NA	NA
TGTGCCAGTAGTATTTCAGTAGTGGCTCCGAGTGGAAATGAAGCTTTCTTT	CASSISVVAPSGNEAFF	TRBV19	TRBJ1-1	NA	few
TGTGCCAGCAGTACACCGGGAGGGAACTATGGCTACACCTTC	CASSTPGGNYGYTF	TRBV6-5	TRBJ1-2	NA	NA
TGTGCCAGCAGCTTAAGCGGGATAGCCTACGAGCAGTACTTC	CASSLSGIAYEQYF	TRBV7-8	TRBJ2-7	TRBD2	NA
TGTGCCTGGAGTGTAGGGGGGGTGGGTTCACCCCTCCACTTT	CAWSVGGVGSPLHF	TRBV30	TRBJ1-6	NA	NA
TGCAGCGCCTGCTCATTCAGTCGCGGGAGCTCCTACGAGCAGTACTTC	CSACSFSRGSSYEQYF	TRBV29-1	TRBJ2-7	TRBD2	NA
TGTGCCAGCAGCCCCTCGTTCGGCGAGCAGTACTTC	CASSPSFGEQYF	TRBV7-2	TRBJ2-7	NA	NA
TGCGCCAGCAGAGATCCCGGGACTAGCGGTTACTACGAGCAGTACTTC	CASRDPGTSGYYEQYF	TRBV10-2	TRBJ2-7	TRBD2	few
TGTGCCAGCAGTTTGATCAATGAGCAGTTCTTC	CASSLINEQFF	TRBV28	TRBJ2-1	NA	NA
TGCAGCGTTCGCCCCGGGGCTAACTCCTACGAGCAGTACTTC	CSVRPGANSYEQYF	TRBV29-1	TRBJ2-7	NA	NA
TGCGCCAGCAGCCCCGACCAAGAGACCCAGTACTTC	CASSPDQETQYF	TRBV5-1	TRBJ2-5	NA	NA
TGCGCCAGCAGCCCGGACAGCAATAGCAATCAGCCCCAGCATTTT	CASSPDSNSNQPQHF	TRBV4-3	TRBJ1-5	NA	NA
TGTGCCAGCAGCGCGGGACAGACAACCTATTCGGAGGGCTACACCTTC	CASSAGQTTYSEGYTF	TRBV7-9	TRBJ1-2	TRBD1	few
TGTGCCAGCAGTGGTCTTCGAGACAATGAGCAGTTCTTC	CASSGLRDNEQFF	TRBV2	TRBJ2-1	NA	NA
TGCGCCAGCAGCCAAGAGTTGGAATCAAAGCAGTTCTTC	CASSQELESKQFF	TRBV4-3	TRBJ2-1	NA	NA
TGTGCCAGCAGCTTATTTGCGGGAGGATCCTACAATGAGCAGTTCTTC	CASSLFAGGSYNEQFF	TRBV7-9	TRBJ2-1	TRBD2	NA
TGTGCCAGCGAACCATTATCGCGTACAGATACGCAGTATTTT	CASEPLSRTDTQYF	TRBV7-9	TRBJ2-3	NA	NA
TGTGCCAGCAGCCAGAGGGGCAAAGTGAGCTCCTACAATGAGCAGTTCTTC	CASSQRGKVSSYNEQFF	TRBV7-8	TRBJ2-1	NA	NA
TGTGCCAGCAGCCTTTCCGGACTATCGAACAATGAGCAGTTCTTC	CASSLSGLSNNEQFF	TRBV14	TRBJ2-1	NA	many
TGTGCCAGCAGATCGACCATCAATCAGCCCCAGCATTTT	CASRSTINQPQHF	TRBV28	TRBJ1-5	NA	NA
TGTGCCAGCAGTTTAAGGGGGCCAACCGAATGGGATGGCTACACCTTC	CASSLRGPTEWDGYTF	TRBV28	TRBJ1-2	TRBD1	NA
TGTGCCAGCAGCAAGCCGGTTGGCGGGAGGGCCTACAATGAGCAGTTCTTC	CASSKPVGGRAYNEQFF	TRBV7-6	TRBJ2-1	TRBD2	NA
TGTGCCAGCAGTTCGGTCGGCACTGAAGCTTTCTTT	CASSSVGTEAFF	TRBV28	TRBJ1-1	NA	once